These 24 T cell receptor beta chains were all obtained from the same sample, sequenced in a study of blood T cell repertoires in COVID-19. Profiling relied on immunoSEQ multiplex PCR, and the TCRdb table lists in-frame clones only, not all of them. Among about 220,000 clones listed, about 81% were seen once. The sequenced material came from peripheral blood. Every receptor here comes from a woman aged 80 or older with COVID-19, enrolled during active disease.

V and J are TRBV18 and TRBJ2-5; tentatively, D is TRBD1 (6 bases). The CDR3 has 15 residues. The V end lost 2 bases, the J end lost 4 bases, and 14 bases lay between the germline ends. CDR1 is KGHSH, CDR2 LQKENI, per germline. Written as DNA, the CDR3 is TGTGCCAGCTCACCAGAACAGGGCCCTTCAGAGACCCAGTACTTC. As protein: CASSPEQGPSETQYF.

This chain joins TRBV28 and TRBJ1-5; D call uncertain. Germline-derived CDR1 and CDR2 are MDHEN and SYDVKM. CDR3 length: 12 amino acids. V was shortened by 6 bases and J by 3 bases, with 6 bases between the two germline ends. The CDR3 here is CASRATNQPQHF. As DNA, the CDR3 is TGTGCCAGCAGGGCAACCAATCAGCCCCAGCATTTT.

The chain links TRBV2 to TRBJ2-4; D possibly corresponds to TRBD2 (5 bases). The CDR3 length is 14 residues. Germline V CDR1 and CDR2: SNHLY, FYNNEI. Trimming took off 5 bases at V and 0 bases at J, with 8 bases between the two ends. The chain's CDR3 is CASSPGLAKNIQYF. The CDR3 nucleotides read TGTGCCAGCAGTCCCGGACTAGCCAAAAACATTCAGTACTTC.

CDR3 residues: CASSFYNTGELFF. CDR3 nucleotide sequence: TGTGCCAGCAGCTTCTATAACACCGGGGAGCTGTTTTTT. This rearrangement joins TRBV7-9 to TRBJ2-2; D is ambiguous. Germline V gene sequence: CDR1 SEHNR, CDR2 FQNEAQ (reference sequence). V shed 3 bases and J shed 2 bases, with 4 bases lying between them. This CDR3 contains 13 residues.

The chain carries TRBV3-1 (or the pseudogene TRBV3-2) and TRBJ1-2; 7 bases agree with TRBD1. The V and J ends lost 7 bases and 2 bases, in that order; junction bases with no gene match: 7. CDR3 length: 14 amino acids. CDR1 is LGHDT, CDR2 YNNKEL, per germline (reference sequence). CDR3 region: CASNRQGSNYGYTF. In DNA form, the CDR3 reads TGTGCCAGCAATCGACAGGGAAGCAACTATGGCTACACCTTC.

The chain has TRBV5-1 and TRBJ2-1; 12 nucleotides agree with TRBD2. CDR3 length equals 16 residues. Unmatched junction bases numbered 11, after V lost 4 bases and J lost 9 bases. The germline V gene has CDR1 SGHRS and CDR2 YFSETQ. CDR3 region: CASSPPPPLAGGEQFF. For the CDR3, the DNA is TGCGCCAGCAGCCCTCCTCCCCCACTAGCGGGGGGTGAGCAGTTCTTC.

This clone was recorded once. The rearrangement uses TRBV7-2 and TRBJ2-5, with 8 bases matching TRBD2. CDR1 and CDR2 (germline): SGHTA, FQGNSA. The CDR3 runs 15 residues. Trimming took 5 bases from V and 5 from J; bases not matched to a gene: 10. The CDR3 is CASSPSSGGLETQYF. In DNA form, the CDR3 reads TGTGCCAGCAGCCCTTCTTCGGGGGGGCTGGAGACCCAGTACTTC.

The V gene is TRBV5-4, the J gene TRBJ2-7; 8 bases line up with TRBD1. Germline assignment: CDR1 SGHNT and CDR2 YYREEE (reference sequence). The length of the CDR3 is 14 residues. With 1 base clipped from V and 6 bases from J, the junction kept 6 bases outside the gene matches. CDR3 in amino acids: CASSLRTGKVEQYF. The CDR3 bases are TGTGCCAGCAGCTTGCGGACAGGGAAAGTCGAGCAGTACTTC.

The chain combines TRBV24-1 with TRBJ2-5, with 10 bases matching TRBD1. This CDR3 contains 15 residues. V trimming: 4 bases; J trimming: 3 bases; junction bases outside the gene matches: 4. CDR1 is KGHDR and CDR2 is SFDVKD in the germline V gene. Written as DNA, the CDR3 is TGTGCCACCAGTGACCCTGGGACAGGGGAAGAGACCCAGTACTTC. Translating it yields CATSDPGTGEETQYF.

This clone was seen only once. This sequence joins TRBV30 and TRBJ1-2, with D unresolved. Looked up from germline, CDR1 is GTSNPN and CDR2 is SVGIG (reference sequence). V dropped 1 base and J dropped 8 bases, with 14 bases sitting between them. This CDR3 is 13 amino acids long. In DNA, the CDR3 is TGTGCCTGGAGTGAGACCGGGAGGTCCGGCTACACCTTC. This encodes CAWSETGRSGYTF. The full variable domain, completed using reference TRBV30 and TRBJ1-2, is SQTIHQWPATLVQPVGSPLSLECTVEGTSNPNLYWYRQAAGRGLQLLFYSVGIGQISSEVPQNLSASRPQDRQFILSSKKLLLSDSGFYLCAWSETGRSGYTFGSGTRLTVV.

The gene calls are TRBV7-3 and TRBJ2-6; no definite D call. Between the trimmed V and J ends, which lost 0 bases and 0 bases, there was a span of 3 bases. The V gene's germline CDR1 is SGHTA and CDR2 FQGTGA. The CDR3 is made up of 15 amino acids. CDR3 residues: CASSLTLSGANVLTF. The CDR3 nucleotides are TGTGCCAGCAGCTTAACCCTCTCTGGGGCCAACGTCCTGACTTTC.

The genes are TRBV16 and TRBJ1-4; the match to TRBD1 covers 8 bases. Trimming at V came to 4 bases and at J to 8 bases, leaving 9 bases not matched to a gene. From germline, CDR1 is KGHSY and CDR2 FQNENV. This CDR3 region has 15 residues. The CDR3 reads CASSPSTGEYEKLFF. The CDR3 nucleotides read TGTGCCAGCAGCCCGTCGACAGGGGAGTACGAAAAACTGTTTTTT.

This rearrangement joins TRBV11-3 to TRBJ2-3; a possible D gene is TRBD1 (5 bases). The germline CDR1 and CDR2 sequences are SGHNT and YENEEA. There are 14 residues in the CDR3. V lost 5 bases to trimming and J lost 5 bases, with 14 bases between them. In DNA, the CDR3 is TGTGCCAGCAGCCTAAATACAGGTTTAGATACGCAGTATTTT. Translation: CASSLNTGLDTQYF.

CDR3 sequence: CASSLTGLSEQFF. CDR3 nucleotides: TGTGCCAGCAGCTTAACTGGTCTCAGTGAGCAGTTCTTC. J is TRBJ2-1 and V is TRBV7-3; D not certain. This CDR3 spans 13 amino acids. V was clipped by 0 bases and J by 9 bases, with 9 bases between them. CDR1 and CDR2 from the germline V gene are SGHTA and FQGTGA.

V and J are TRBV2 and TRBJ1-3; a weak D match, TRBD1 (5 bases). The CDR3 length is 14 residues. CDR1 is SNHLY and CDR2 is FYNNEI in the germline V gene. V dropped 8 bases and J dropped 1 base, with 12 bases sitting between them. CDR3 sequence: CASSAGGSGNTIYF. The DNA for the CDR3 is TGTGCCAGCTCGGCCGGGGGTTCTGGAAACACCATATATTTT. Full variable domain (remainder filled in from reference TRBV2 and TRBJ1-3): EPEVTQTPSHQVTQMGQEVILRCVPISNHLYFYWYRQILGQKVEFLVSFYNNEISEKSEIFDDQFSVERPDGSNFTLKIRSTKLEDSAMYFCASSAGGSGNTIYFGEGSWLTVV.

CDR3 bases: TGTGCCAGCAGCCAAACCGGGCGAAGGGGCTCTGGGGCCAACGTCCTGACTTTC. It specifies CASSQTGRRGSGANVLTF. This chain connects TRBV4-2 to TRBJ2-6, with D possibly TRBD1 on 5 matching bases. Germline CDR1 is LGHNA and CDR2 is YNFKEQ. This CDR3 contains 18 residues. Trimming stripped 2 bases from V and 0 bases from J, with 14 bases between.

V usage is TRBV19 and J usage is TRBJ2-5; 12 nucleotides match TRBD2. The CDR3 has 15 amino acids. CDR1 and CDR2 from the germline V gene are LNHDA and SQIVND (reference sequence). J lost 5 bases, V lost 9 bases, and 10 bases had no gene match. The CDR3 is CASSPMTSGSETQYF. As DNA, the CDR3 is TGTGCCAGCTCCCCCATGACTAGCGGGAGCGAGACCCAGTACTTC.

The chain is built from TRBV6-5 and TRBJ2-2, with 9 positions matching TRBD2. The germline gives CDR1 MNHEY, CDR2 SVGAGI. V lost 10 bases, J lost 0 bases, and 3 bases stayed unmatched. The CDR3 loop spans 14 amino acids. CDR3 sequence reads: CATRLAANTGELFF. The CDR3 DNA sequence: TGTGCCACCAGACTAGCGGCGAACACCGGGGAGCTGTTTTTT.

The genes are TRBV27 and TRBJ1-5; D possibly corresponds to TRBD1 (5 bases). Germline values: CDR1 MNHEY, CDR2 SMNVEV (reference sequence). There are 14 residues in the CDR3. Trimming shortened V by 1 base and J by 2 bases, and 6 bases separated the two germline ends. The CDR3 DNA is TGTGCCAGCAGTTTATGGGGCGGCAATCAGCCCCAGCATTTT. Translating it yields CASSLWGGNQPQHF.

V is TRBV5-4 and J is TRBJ1-2; D is ambiguous. The CDR3 spans 15 residues. Germline CDR1 reads SGHNT; CDR2 reads YYREEE (reference sequence). The V end lost 4 bases, the J end lost 5 bases, and 18 bases lay between the germline ends. CDR3 bases: TGTGCCAGCAGCACGTTGACCGGGAAAGCTTATGGCTACACCTTC. This sequence encodes CASSTLTGKAYGYTF.

The rearrangement uses TRBV14 and TRBJ2-5, with 9 bases identical to TRBD2. After removal of 1 base from V and 0 bases from J, the junction contained 6 bases not matched to a gene. The CDR3 runs 17 residues. Germline loops: CDR1 SGHDN, CDR2 FVKESK. CDR3 amino acids: CASSQVNLAGYQETQYF. In DNA form, the CDR3 reads TGTGCCAGCAGCCAAGTTAACCTAGCGGGGTACCAAGAGACCCAGTACTTC.

This clone was seen more than once but under ten times. The rearrangement links TRBV2 to TRBJ2-7, with unresolved D. This CDR3 spans 11 amino acids. CDR1 and CDR2 from the germline V gene are SNHLY and FYNNEI. V lost 5 bases, J lost 4 bases, and 6 bases lay in between. The CDR3 sequence is CASSSRYEQYF. CDR3 DNA sequence: TGTGCCAGCAGTTCCCGGTACGAGCAGTACTTC.

Of note for this clone: In the same sample, other DNA sequences code for this CDR3. The chain uses TRBV7-2 and TRBJ2-7, with D possibly TRBD1 on 6 matching bases. The V and J ends lost 0 bases and 4 bases respectively, with 10 bases between them. The CDR3 covers 14 residues. Germline-derived CDR1 and CDR2 are SGHTA and FQGNSA. The CDR3 bases are TGTGCCAGCAGCTTAGCAGGACAGATTTACGAGCAGTACTTC. Amino acid sequence: CASSLAGQIYEQYF.

CDR3 DNA: TGTGCCAGCAGCTCCCAAAAGGGACTAGCGGGAGTCAATGAGCAGTTCTTC. Amino acids: CASSSQKGLAGVNEQFF. The rearrangement uses TRBV7-9 and TRBJ2-1; TRBD2 agrees at 14 bases. After removal of 4 bases from V and 6 bases from J, the junction contained 8 bases not matched to a gene. Germline CDR1 SEHNR, CDR2 FQNEAQ (reference sequence). This CDR3 comprises 17 residues. The full variable domain, its missing parts supplied by reference TRBV7-9 and TRBJ2-1, is DTGVSQNPRHKITKRGQNVTFRCDPISEHNRLYWYRQTLGQGPEFLTYFQNEAQLEKSRLLSDRFSAERPKGSFSTLEIQRTEQGDSAMYLCASSSQKGLAGVNEQFFGPGTRLTVL.